These 31 T cell receptor beta chains came from one sample sequenced in a study of T-cell memory formation after mild COVID-19. MiXCR was run by TCRdb on the 5' RACE reads, yielding one entry per CDR3 protein. Of roughly 300,000 distinct CDR3 sequences listed, under 8.5% are singletons. The material sequenced was PBMCs or a T cell subset sorted from them (not recorded which). These receptors originate from a man aged 18 to 29 who had mild COVID-19 (a few samples of this study predate the infection). Cell type and time point are not known.

The genes are TRBV18 and TRBJ2-7; TRBD2 agrees at 8 bases. J gave up 3 bases and V 6 bases, and 10 bases lay outside the gene matches. Germline V gene lookup returns CDR1 KGHSH and CDR2 LQKENI. This CDR3 spans 15 amino acids. This CDR3 is CASSNQAGGGYEQYF. The CDR3 region has the DNA TGTGCCAGCTCTAACCAGGCGGGGGGCGGCTACGAGCAGTACTTC.

In its sample, this clonotype was seen a few times. The genes are TRBV4-3 and TRBJ1-2; TRBD1 aligns across 9 bases. The trim removed 4 bases at V and 6 bases at J, leaving 3 bases unmatched. Germline lookup yields CDR1 LGHNA and CDR2 YSLEER. The CDR3 runs to 13 residues. The CDR3 loop reads CASSRRQGDGYTF. The CDR3 coding sequence is TGCGCCAGCAGCCGAAGACAGGGGGATGGCTACACCTTC.

This clonotype was counted only a few times. This chain links TRBV7-2 with TRBJ1-2; no clear D gene. V was clipped by 3 bases and J by 5 bases, with 16 bases between them. In germline, CDR1 is SGHTA, CDR2 FQGNSA. The CDR3 is 15 amino acids. The CDR3 reads CASSFTASGAYGYTF. CDR3 sequence (DNA): TGTGCCAGCAGCTTCACCGCGTCGGGAGCATATGGCTACACCTTC.

This clonotype was recorded many times. The chain carries TRBV4-1 and TRBJ1-1; a weak D match, TRBD1 (6 bases). From germline, CDR1 is MGHRA and CDR2 YSYEKL. This CDR3 is built from 13 residues. Trimming left V 4 bases short and J 10 bases short, with 16 bases between. The CDR3 DNA is TGCGCCAGCAGCCCCTTAGGTTTAGGGGGAGCTTTCTTT. It codes for CASSPLGLGGAFF.

The V call is TRBV5-6, the J call TRBJ1-2; 8 nucleotides align to TRBD1. Trimming took 2 bases from V and 8 from J; bases not matched to a gene: 5. The CDR3 sequence is 13 residues long. Germline V gene data show CDR1 as SGHDT and CDR2 as YYEEEE. CDR3 in DNA: TGTGCCAGCAGCTTCAGGGGGCGAGGAGGCTACACCTTC. Translation: CASSFRGRGGYTF.

This clonotype was counted many times. V gene TRBV4-2 combines with J gene TRBJ2-3, with 7 nucleotides matching TRBD2. Trimming took 1 base from V and 5 from J; bases not matched to a gene: 12. This CDR3 has 17 amino acids. The germline CDR1 and CDR2 sequences are LGHNA and YNFKEQ. The CDR3 reads CASSQAPSSGAGDTQYF. CDR3 coding DNA: TGTGCCAGCAGCCAAGCGCCTTCGAGCGGGGCCGGAGATACGCAGTATTTT.

The gene calls are TRBV12-3 or TRBV12-4 and TRBJ2-7; tentative D call: TRBD1 (5 bases). The CDR3 covers 13 residues. The V end was cut by 5 bases, the J end by 2 bases, with 10 bases between. The DNA of the CDR3 is TGTGCCAGCAGTAGAGGCAGGGCCTACGAGCAGTACGTC. Amino acid sequence: CASSRGRAYEQYV.

V gene TRBV5-5 combines with J gene TRBJ2-7; D might be TRBD2 (6 bases). The CDR3 is 15 residues long. The germline V gene encodes CDR1 SGHKS and CDR2 YYEKEE (reference sequence). Between the trimmed V and J ends, which lost 3 bases and 0 bases, there was a span of 13 bases. CDR3: CASSWGVKTSYEQYF. CDR3 in DNA: TGTGCCAGCAGCTGGGGGGTAAAGACCTCCTACGAGCAGTACTTC.

The chain combines TRBV9 with TRBJ2-1; D remains ambiguous. Trimming took off 4 bases at V and 5 bases at J, with 10 bases between the two ends. The CDR3 spans 13 residues. Per germline, CDR1 SGDLS and CDR2 YYNGEE. CDR3 residues: CASSPLVHNEQFF. CDR3 nucleotides: TGTGCCAGCAGCCCCCTAGTCCACAATGAGCAGTTCTTC.

The sample holds a few counts of this clonotype. The V gene is TRBV27, the J gene TRBJ2-2, with D hard to call. Trimming removed 8 bases from V and 1 base from J, with 14 bases in between. CDR1 and CDR2 from the germline V gene are MNHEY and SMNVEV (reference sequence). The CDR3 is 15 amino acids. CDR3 amino acids: CASLNRKENTGELFF. CDR3 nucleotide sequence: TGTGCCAGCTTAAATCGGAAGGAGAACACCGGGGAGCTGTTTTTT.

This clonotype was detected ten times or more. The chain employs TRBV12-3 or TRBV12-4 and TRBJ2-1; TRBD2 is a possible D gene (5 bases). The CDR3 is made up of 15 amino acids. Trimming stripped 0 bases from V and 3 bases from J, with 9 bases between. CDR3 sequence: CASSLATGVYNEQFF. CDR3 bases: TGTGCCAGCAGTTTAGCAACCGGGGTCTACAATGAGCAGTTCTTC.

This clonotype was seen at least ten times. This chain uses TRBV6-2 or TRBV6-3 with TRBJ2-1, with unresolved D. Germline CDR1 and CDR2: MNHEY and SVGEGT. V shed 5 bases and J shed 10 bases, with 12 bases lying between them. The CDR3 extends over 12 amino acids. CDR3 sequence (DNA): TGTGCCAGCAGTCCCACAAGCTGGGAGCAGTTCTTC. Protein sequence: CASSPTSWEQFF.

The sample holds a few counts of this clonotype. V usage is TRBV6-5 and J usage is TRBJ1-5; D remains ambiguous. CDR3 length: 16 residues. Germline loops: CDR1 MNHEY, CDR2 SVGAGI. V lost 6 bases and J 0 bases, leaving 15 bases between the germline ends. Here the CDR3 reads CASSPLGGYSNQPQHF. Written as DNA, the CDR3 is TGTGCCAGCAGCCCACTCGGTGGTTATAGCAATCAGCCCCAGCATTTT.

This clonotype was counted a few times. The chain has TRBV20-1 and TRBJ1-5; TRBD1 might be the D (5 bases). The V gene lost 7 bases and the J gene lost 2 bases, with 12 bases spanning the gap. Looked up from germline, CDR1 is DFQATT and CDR2 is SNEGSKA (reference sequence). This CDR3 is built from 13 residues. CDR3 residues: CSGSGDGNQPQHF. Written as DNA, the CDR3 is TGCAGTGGAAGCGGGGACGGCAATCAGCCCCAGCATTTT.

This clonotype was counted a few times. The rearrangement uses TRBV12-3 or TRBV12-4 and TRBJ1-1; 9 nucleotides line up with TRBD1. The J segment lost 3 bases and the V segment lost 5 bases, leaving 1 base of the junction unmatched. This CDR3 has 13 residues. The CDR3 DNA reads TGTGCCAGCAGTACAGGGGGCTACACTGAAGCTTTCTTT. Its protein product is CASSTGGYTEAFF.

This clonotype has just a few counts. The rearrangement joins TRBV6-5 to TRBJ2-1, with D maybe TRBD2 (6 bases). Germline CDR1 MNHEY, CDR2 SVGAGI. V lost 2 bases and J lost 2, with 10 bases in between. This CDR3 is 15 amino acids long. The CDR3 protein is CASSYERAAYNEQFF. The CDR3 nucleotides are TGTGCCAGCAGTTACGAGCGGGCTGCCTACAATGAGCAGTTCTTC.

The chain carries TRBV7-6 and TRBJ2-3; D is undetermined. V lost 5 bases and J 10 bases, leaving 16 bases between the germline ends. The CDR3 extends over 13 amino acids. Per germline, CDR1 SGHVS and CDR2 FNYEAQ. CDR3 region: CASSATLRYAQYF. As DNA, the CDR3 is TGTGCCAGCAGCGCAACCCTAAGATACGCGCAGTATTTT.

The rearrangement uses TRBV11-2 and TRBJ2-2, with a possible D match to TRBD1 (5 bases). The germline V gene encodes CDR1 SGHAT and CDR2 FQNNGV. The CDR3 extends over 16 amino acids. Trimming took off 5 bases at V and 7 bases at J, with 20 bases between the two ends. The CDR3 nucleotides read TGTGCCAGCAGCAGACCCTATCCTTCAGGGAACGGGGAGCTGTTTTTT. This gives the protein CASSRPYPSGNGELFF.

J is TRBJ1-4 and V is TRBV15, with D possibly TRBD1 on 5 matching bases. V was pared by 0 bases and J by 10 bases, with 15 bases between. There are 15 residues in the CDR3. The germline CDR1 and CDR2 sequences are LNHNV and YYDKDF (reference sequence). The CDR3 DNA reads as TGTGCCACCAGCAGAGATTTGACGGGAAGGGGAAAACTGTTTTTT. Residues: CATSRDLTGRGKLFF.

The V and J genes are TRBV20-1 and TRBJ2-1, with 10 bases identical to TRBD1. CDR1 DFQATT and CDR2 SNEGSKA come from the germline V gene (reference sequence). The CDR3 totals 13 residues. V shed 6 bases and J 8 bases; nucleotides not matched to a gene: 7. DNA for the CDR3: TGCAGTGCCACCGGGACAGGGGACCATGAGCAGTTCTTC. Amino acid sequence: CSATGTGDHEQFF.

There are many counts of this clonotype. In DNA, the CDR3 is TGTGCCAGCAGCGCTCACAATGAGCAGTTCTTC. Translating gives CASSAHNEQFF. The rearrangement joins TRBV9 to TRBJ2-1; D gene uncertain. V was cut by 3 bases and J by 5 bases, with 3 bases left in between. CDR1 and CDR2 (germline): SGDLS, YYNGEE. CDR3 size: 11 residues.

The CDR3 DNA reads TGCAGTGCTAGGGGGGCGGGGGGCTCACCAGAGACCCAGTACTTC. This encodes CSARGAGGSPETQYF. V usage is TRBV20-1 and J usage is TRBJ2-5, with 8 bases lining up with TRBD2. This CDR3 is built from 15 residues. J was trimmed by 4 bases and V by 3 bases; bases with no gene match: 10. Germline CDR1 is DFQATT and CDR2 is SNEGSKA (reference sequence).

The gene calls are TRBV7-2 and TRBJ2-1; perhaps TRBD2 as D (6 bases). This CDR3 contains 13 residues. Germline V CDR1 and CDR2: SGHTA, FQGNSA. V was pared by 6 bases and J by 8 bases, with 14 bases between. The CDR3 region has the DNA TGTGCCAGCAGGACGACTAGTTCTGATGAGCAGTTCTTC. Encoded protein: CASRTTSSDEQFF.

This clonotype was found a few times. The V call is TRBV23-1, the J call TRBJ1-1, with D perhaps TRBD1 (5 bases). TRBV23-1 qualifies as an ORF whose function is uncertain. The CDR3 length is 15 residues. The germline V and J ends were trimmed by 4 bases and 5 bases, with 17 bases remaining between them. This CDR3 is CASSLPGPSGTEAFF. CDR3 in DNA: TGCGCCAGCAGTCTTCCGGGACCCTCGGGGACTGAAGCTTTCTTT.

This clonotype was picked up a small number of times. The V gene is TRBV7-3, the J gene TRBJ2-1, with D unresolved. With 1 base removed from V and 9 bases from J, the gap between germline ends came to 13 bases. CDR1 is SGHTA, CDR2 FQGTGA, per germline. This CDR3 comprises 14 residues. CDR3 sequence reads: CASSLSPPPGEQFF. The CDR3 DNA sequence: TGTGCCAGCAGCTTAAGTCCTCCCCCGGGTGAGCAGTTCTTC.

The chain links TRBV12-3 or TRBV12-4 to TRBJ1-6; D is uncertain. V lost 6 bases and J lost 15, with 15 bases in between. The CDR3 consists of 12 residues. DNA for the CDR3: TGTGCCAGCAGATCTGTGACACCGCTCCTCCACTTT. Translating it yields CASRSVTPLLHF.

This clonotype was counted between two and nine times. V usage is TRBV4-3 and J usage is TRBJ2-1; D may be TRBD2 (6 bases). CDR1 is LGHNA and CDR2 is YSLEER in the germline V gene. Deletions cut 1 base from V and 1 base from J, with 17 bases between. The CDR3 length is 18 residues. The CDR3 region is CASSQVLTSAGSYNEQFF. The CDR3 region has the DNA TGCGCCAGCAGCCAAGTCTTAACGAGTGCGGGGTCCTACAATGAGCAGTTCTTC.

This clonotype was seen only a few times. The CDR3 bases are TGTGCCAGCAGCTTAGTCTGGCGGATATACACAGATACGCAGTATTTT. It yields the protein CASSLVWRIYTDTQYF. This sequence joins TRBV7-2 and TRBJ2-3; D remains ambiguous. Germline V gene data show CDR1 as SGHTA and CDR2 as FQGNSA. The ends were cut back, 1 base at V and 2 bases at J, with 13 bases in the middle. CDR3 size: 16 residues.

The chain joins TRBV11-1 to TRBJ2-7, with TRBD1 identical over 7 bases. With V trimmed by 1 base and J by 5 bases, 2 bases remained unmatched. The length of the CDR3 is 13 residues. Germline values: CDR1 SGHAT, CDR2 FQDESV (reference sequence). The CDR3 DNA is TGTGCCAGCAGCTTAGGGGGACAGAACGAGCAGTACGTC. Residues: CASSLGGQNEQYV.

This clonotype was observed a few times. The J gene is TRBJ2-2, the V gene TRBV5-5; D is ambiguous. V was cut by 0 bases and J by 2 bases, with 11 bases left in between. Looked up from germline, CDR1 is SGHKS and CDR2 is YYEKEE (reference sequence). The CDR3 covers 16 residues. The CDR3 is CASSLDDHFNTGELFF. The CDR3 DNA reads as TGTGCCAGCAGCTTGGACGACCATTTTAACACCGGGGAGCTGTTTTTT.

This rearrangement joins TRBV9 to TRBJ2-5, with 13 positions matching TRBD2. CDR3 length equals 15 residues. J gave up 7 bases and V 4 bases, and 7 bases lay outside the gene matches. Germline assignment: CDR1 SGDLS and CDR2 YYNGEE. CDR3 sequence: CASSMKGLAGTTQYF. The CDR3 coding sequence is TGTGCCAGCAGCATGAAGGGACTAGCGGGGACGACCCAGTACTTC.